The entry below gives a single T cell receptor beta chain sequence along with its context. Authors' analysis steps: Nucleated cell counts were estimated from reference gene primer amplification. Data came from immunoSEQ multiplex PCR; TCRdb stores just in-frame clones and leaves some out. V and J calls plus clone size are reproduced from that table; the DNA served to infer D and trimming. The sample shows under 45,000 clones, 70% to 85% of them seen only once. CDR3 length equals 13 residues. V lost 8 bases and J lost 3, with 14 bases in between. From germline, CDR1 is MNHEY and CDR2 SMNVEV (reference sequence). The sample belongs to a study of blood T cell repertoires in COVID-19. Study-wide background: COVID-19 samples collected from the United States, Italy and Spain covered acute and convalescent phases. Sample material is recorded as cDNA or gDNA derived from T cells, B-cell-depleted T cells, or PBMCs.

This TCR was sampled from a human donor with acute or convalescent COVID-19. The donor label of this sample is uncertain. Sequencing input: peripheral blood. This chain uses TRBV27 with TRBJ2-7, with D hard to call. DNA of the CDR3: TGTGCCAGCTCAACGGGTCGCCTCTACGAGCAGTACTTC. This codes for CASSTGRLYEQYF.